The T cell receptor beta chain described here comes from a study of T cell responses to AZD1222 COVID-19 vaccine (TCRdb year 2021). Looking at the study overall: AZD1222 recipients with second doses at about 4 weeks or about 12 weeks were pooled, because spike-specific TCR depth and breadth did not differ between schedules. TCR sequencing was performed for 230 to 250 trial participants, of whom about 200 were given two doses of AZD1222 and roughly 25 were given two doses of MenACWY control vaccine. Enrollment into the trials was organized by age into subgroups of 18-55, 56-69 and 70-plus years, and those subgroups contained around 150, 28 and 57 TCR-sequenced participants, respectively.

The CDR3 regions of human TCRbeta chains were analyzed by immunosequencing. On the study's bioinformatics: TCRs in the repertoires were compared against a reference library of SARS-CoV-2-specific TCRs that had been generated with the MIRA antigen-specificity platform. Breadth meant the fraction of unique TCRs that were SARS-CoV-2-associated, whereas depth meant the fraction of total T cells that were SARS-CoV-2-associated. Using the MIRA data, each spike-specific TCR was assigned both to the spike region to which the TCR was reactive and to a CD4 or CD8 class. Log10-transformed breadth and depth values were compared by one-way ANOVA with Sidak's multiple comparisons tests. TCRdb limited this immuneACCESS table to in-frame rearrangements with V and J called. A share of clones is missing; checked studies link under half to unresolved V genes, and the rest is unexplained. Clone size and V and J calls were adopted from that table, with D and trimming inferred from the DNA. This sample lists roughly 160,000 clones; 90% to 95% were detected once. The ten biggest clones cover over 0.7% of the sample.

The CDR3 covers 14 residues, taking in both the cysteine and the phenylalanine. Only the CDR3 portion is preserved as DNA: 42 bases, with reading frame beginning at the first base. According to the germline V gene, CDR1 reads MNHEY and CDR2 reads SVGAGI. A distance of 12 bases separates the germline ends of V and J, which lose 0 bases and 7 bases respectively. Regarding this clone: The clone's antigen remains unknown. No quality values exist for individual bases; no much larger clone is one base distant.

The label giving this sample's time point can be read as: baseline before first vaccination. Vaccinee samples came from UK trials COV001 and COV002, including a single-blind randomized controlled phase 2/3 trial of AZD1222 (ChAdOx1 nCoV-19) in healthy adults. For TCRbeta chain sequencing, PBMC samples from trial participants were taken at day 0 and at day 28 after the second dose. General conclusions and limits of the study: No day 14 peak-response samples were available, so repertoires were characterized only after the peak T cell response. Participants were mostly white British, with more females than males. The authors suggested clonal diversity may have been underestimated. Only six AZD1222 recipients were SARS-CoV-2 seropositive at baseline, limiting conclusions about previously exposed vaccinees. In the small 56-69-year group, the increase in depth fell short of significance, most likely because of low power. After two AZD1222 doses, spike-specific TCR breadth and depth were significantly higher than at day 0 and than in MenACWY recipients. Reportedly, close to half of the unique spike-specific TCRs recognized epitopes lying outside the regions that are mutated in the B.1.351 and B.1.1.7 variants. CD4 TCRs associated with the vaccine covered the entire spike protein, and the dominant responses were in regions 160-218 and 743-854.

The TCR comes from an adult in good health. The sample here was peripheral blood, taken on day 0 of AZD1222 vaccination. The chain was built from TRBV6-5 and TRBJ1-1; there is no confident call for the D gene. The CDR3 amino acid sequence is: CASSYSFGQVEAFF. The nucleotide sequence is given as TGTGCCAGCAGTTACTCTTTCGGGCAGGTTGAAGCTTTCTTT.